What follows describes a single T cell receptor (beta chain). Its antigen is unknown. The V gene's germline CDR1 is SQVTM and CDR2 ANQGSEA. The CDR3 contains 13 residues. Trimming at V came to 7 bases and at J to 7 bases, leaving 9 bases not matched to a gene. A quantity of about 0.5 to 1 ug RNA underwent reverse transcription using random hexamers. Amplification of TCR beta CDR3 used immunoSEQ multiplex PCR across 54 Vbeta and 13 Jbeta. TCRdb re-derived calls from the immunoSEQ multiplex PCR reads in MiXCR, one entry per CDR3 protein. Of approximately 170,000 distinct CDR3 sequences listed, 93% are singletons. The record originates from a study of CD8 T cells in Susac syndrome. Healthy donors were controls matched for age and sex. The CD8+ and CD4+ T cells were isolated magnetically using a negative isolation approach, whereas the TEMRA cells were enriched by FACS. Findings and caveats of the study: As the study acknowledged, the number of individuals who were part of its TCR sequencing and HLA analysis was relatively small.

This TCR was recovered from a human donor in good health. The rearrangement links TRBV29-1 to TRBJ2-1, with 8 bases fitting TRBD2. The sample taken for sequencing was CD4+ T cells from PBMCs. The CDR3 DNA reads as TGCAGCGGATCGGGGGGGCCCTCGAATGAGCAGTTCTTC. Amino acid sequence: CSGSGGPSNEQFF.